Shown below are 26 T cell receptor delta chains from a single sample sequenced in a study of γδ T cells in repeated Plasmodium falciparum infection. TCRdb called clones anew from the multiplex PCR reads with CATT. The repertoire holds roughly 93,000 delta-chain clones, 1.4% seen once, with approximately 10% in the top ten. Gammadelta T cells were flow-sorted from PBMC into Vgamma9/Vdelta2+ and Vdelta2-negative populations for bulk analysis. Material for sequencing was gamma-delta T cells from blood. These receptors came from a pool of human donors (malaria-infected and uninfected, not separated).

This clone was counted many times. Additional DNA sequences in this sample encode the identical CDR3. The chain is built from TRDV3 and TRDJ1; 9 positions agree with TRDD2. Germline V CDR1 and CDR2: TVYSNPD, GDNSRS (reference sequence). CDR3 length equals 21 residues. V lost 0 bases and J lost 0; bases outside the gene matches: 23. The CDR3: CAFSPSLPTFGGRPHTDKLIF. The CDR3 DNA reads as TGTGCCTTTAGCCCGAGCCTTCCTACGTTTGGGGGACGGCCTCACACCGATAAACTCATCTTT.

This clone was found many times. The chain has TRDV1 and TRDJ1, with D hard to call. CDR3 length: 18 residues. Germline assignment: CDR1 TSWWSYY and CDR2 QGS. V shed 2 bases and J shed 1 base, with 20 bases lying between them. The DNA for the CDR3 is TGTGCTCTTGGGGAAAGGGACGAAGGGGCTGGTGGCACCGATAAACTCATCTTT. As protein: CALGERDEGAGGTDKLIF.

This clone has ten or more counts. This chain connects TRDV2 to TRDJ1; maybe TRDD3 (6 bases). Per germline, CDR1 GEAIGNYY and CDR2 EKD. V was cut by 1 base and J by 4 bases, with 21 bases left in between. The CDR3 totals 17 residues. CDR3 protein: CACDTALGRAFSDKLIF. CDR3 nucleotide sequence: TGTGCCTGTGACACGGCTCTGGGGCGAGCCTTTAGCGATAAACTCATCTTT.

This clone has only a few counts. TCRdb has a much larger clone's protein, which differs at residue 4 from the translation of this DNA, likely because of a read error; what is shown is the protein translated from the DNA. CDR3 protein: CACVTLRGGHPFEPDKLIF. The CDR3 bases are TGTGCCTGTGTCACATTGCGTGGGGGACACCCTTTCGAGCCCGATAAACTCATCTTT. The rearrangement uses TRDV2 and TRDJ1; TRDD3 aligns across 7 bases. TCRdb leaves out the J gene; it was filled in here by matching the DNA to germline. The CDR3 length is 19 residues. V lost 5 bases to trimming and J lost 3 bases; unmatched junction nucleotides: 23. Per germline, CDR1 GEAIGNYY and CDR2 EKD.

The table lists this clone with many counts. The sample carries other DNA sequences with the same CDR3. The chain employs TRDV1 and TRDJ4; 7 nucleotides line up with TRDD3. V lost 3 bases, J lost 1 base, and 8 bases stayed unmatched. This CDR3 contains 15 residues. Germline V lookup: CDR1 TSWWSYY, CDR2 QGS. CDR3 nucleotide sequence: TGTGCTCTTGGGGATATCTACGGGGGATTCAGACCCCTGATCTTT. Its translation: CALGDIYGGFRPLIF.

There are a few counts of this clone. The protein TCRdb lists belongs to a much larger clone and differs from this DNA's translation at residue 12, which points to a read error; the protein shown is made from the DNA. The genes are TRDV2 and TRDJ1; TRDD3 agrees at 9 bases. As TCRdb names no J gene, one was assigned here on the basis of a DNA match to germline. Germline lookup yields CDR1 GEAIGNYY and CDR2 EKD. CDR3 length: 16 residues. The DNA for the CDR3 is TGTGCCTGTGACAAACTGGGGGAGCAATACACCGTTAAACTCATCTTT. Translating it yields CACDKLGEQYTVKLIF.

This clone was seen many times. The chain is built from TRDV1 and TRDJ1, with TRDD3 identical over 8 bases. V shed 0 bases and J 0 bases; nucleotides not matched to a gene: 21. This CDR3 is built from 22 residues. CDR1 and CDR2 (germline): TSWWSYY, QGS. The CDR3: CALGELPPSRILLGVYTDKLIF. The CDR3 DNA reads TGTGCTCTTGGGGAACTGCCGCCTTCTCGAATCCTACTGGGGGTTTACACCGATAAACTCATCTTT.

This clone came up a few times. TCRdb's listed protein matches a much larger clone and diverges from this DNA's translation at residue 5, likely through a read error; the protein shown comes from the DNA. Other DNA sequences of this sample code for an identical CDR3. The genes are TRDV2 and TRDJ1; 10 nucleotides match TRDD3. TCRdb is silent on the J gene; assignment here came from matching the DNA to germline. Germline-derived CDR1 and CDR2 are GEAIGNYY and EKD. V was clipped by 3 bases and J by 0 bases; unmatched bases: 9. The CDR3 contains 17 residues. CDR3 DNA: TGTGCCTGTGACGCCCTTACTGGGGGATTATACACCGATAAACTCATCTTT. Its protein is CACDALTGGLYTDKLIF.

To note about this clone: TCRdb's protein for this DNA is that of a much larger clone and differs from the translation at residue 4, likely a read error; the protein shown is the DNA translation. This chain uses TRDV2 with TRDJ1, with unresolved D. Here the J gene came from matching the DNA to germline, since TCRdb omits it. CDR3 size: 14 residues. Looked up from germline, CDR1 is GEAIGNYY and CDR2 is EKD. In DNA, the CDR3 is TGTGCCTGTAACACCGGTACCTGCACCGATAAACTCATCTTT. Amino acid sequence: CACNTGTCTDKLIF.

Concerning this clone itself: The translation of this DNA and the TCRdb protein of a much larger clone differ at residue 9, probably owing to a read error; the protein shown here is translated from the DNA. The chain carries TRDV1 and TRDJ1, with 12 bases that match TRDD3. As TCRdb names no J gene, one was assigned here on the basis of a DNA match to germline. Germline V gives CDR1 TSWWSYY, CDR2 QGS. J lost 3 bases, V lost 0 bases, and 14 bases had no gene match. The CDR3 has 20 amino acids. CDR3 protein: CALGELILPLWGIRPDKLIF. DNA of the CDR3: TGTGCTCTTGGGGAACTGATCCTCCCCCTCTGGGGGATACGACCCGATAAACTCATCTTT.

This clone was detected ten times or more. A far larger clone is just one base off, so this is likely a read error. The same CDR3 also results from other DNA sequences found in this sample. V and J are TRDV2 and TRDJ3; 9 bases fit TRDD3. The J gene, not given by TCRdb, was assigned here from a germline match of the nucleotide sequence. V lost 1 base, J lost 5 bases, and 5 bases stayed unmatched. This CDR3 comprises 17 residues. From germline, CDR1 is GEAIGNYY and CDR2 EKD. In nucleotides, the CDR3 is TGTGCCTGTGACACGGTGGGGGATAGTCGGGACACCCGACAGATGTTTTTC. Translating it yields CACDTVGDSRDTRQMFF.

This clone was observed a few times. TCRdb's protein, taken from a much larger clone, differs from this DNA's translation at residue 11, likely owing to a read error; the protein displayed comes from the DNA. This chain uses TRDV3 with TRDJ1; D perhaps matches TRDD3 (5 bases). Germline-derived CDR1 and CDR2 are TVYSNPD and GDNSRS (reference sequence). The CDR3 is made up of 15 amino acids. CDR3 loop: CAFYTDWNGTNKLIF. The CDR3 region has the DNA TGTGCCTTTTACACGGACTGGAATGGCACCAATAAACTCATCTTT.

This clone was recorded a few times. It is likely a read error: a sequence one base away is far more abundant. As DNA, the CDR3 is TGTGCTCTTGGAGATTCCTTCCTACTTACCCGGGGGATTAAGGACACCGATAAACTCATCTTT. The encoded protein is CALGDSFLLTRGIKDTDKLIF. This chain joins TRDV1 and TRDJ1, with 9 bases matching TRDD2. The J gene is not listed in TCRdb, so it was assigned here from a DNA match to germline. From germline, CDR1 is TSWWSYY and CDR2 QGS. The CDR3 has 21 amino acids. V trimming: 6 bases; J trimming: 0 bases; junction bases outside the gene matches: 23.

Comments on this clone: Translating this DNA gives a protein that differs at residue 9 from the TCRdb one, which belongs to a much larger clone; a read error is likely, and the protein shown is this translation. The rearrangement links TRDV1 to TRDJ2, with D uncertain. Germline assignment: CDR1 TSWWSYY and CDR2 QGS. CDR3 length: 14 residues. V lost 2 bases to trimming and J lost 8 bases, with 12 bases between them. The CDR3 region is CALGENALKAQLFF. The CDR3 DNA sequence: TGTGCTCTTGGGGAAAATGCCCTGAAGGCACAACTCTTCTTT.

With respect to this clone: The protein recorded in TCRdb matches a much larger clone and deviates from this DNA's translation at residue 7, suggesting a read error; the protein here is obtained by translating the DNA. Other DNA sequences in this specimen translate into the identical CDR3. The CDR3 sequence: CALGELDWGIPSYTDKLIF. DNA of the CDR3: TGTGCTCTTGGGGAACTAGACTGGGGGATACCCTCATACACCGATAAGCTCATCTTT. V gene assignment gives TRDV1, but the J gene was left uncalled; TRDD3 reflects the table's D call only, with no check against the DNA. This CDR3 contains 19 residues. CDR1 TSWWSYY and CDR2 QGS come from the germline V gene.

On this clone: TCRdb attributes to this sequence the protein of a much larger clone, which differs from the DNA translation at residue 8; a read error is likely, and the protein displayed is translated from the DNA. V gene TRDV2 combines with J gene TRDJ3; no definite D call. The CDR3 spans 17 residues. CDR1 is GEAIGNYY, CDR2 EKD, per germline. Trimming took 0 bases from V and 0 from J, leaving 8 bases between them. This CDR3 reads CACDTERISWDTRQMFF. In DNA, the CDR3 is TGTGCCTGTGACACCGAGAGGATCTCCTGGGACACCCGACAGATGTTTTTC.

This clone has a handful of counts. TCRdb lists the protein of a much larger clone for this DNA, which differs at residue 4, so this is likely a read error; the protein given here is translated from the DNA itself. V usage is TRDV1 and J usage is TRDJ1, with D possibly being TRDD3 (6 bases). The J gene is absent in TCRdb and was assigned here via DNA matching to germline. The CDR3 sequence is 14 residues long. CDR1 is TSWWSYY and CDR2 is QGS in the germline V gene. Trimming took 9 bases from V and 2 from J, leaving 16 bases between them. CDR3: CALPPWGSTDKLIF. Here the CDR3 DNA reads TGTGCTCTCCCGCCGTGGGGATCTACCGATAAACTCATCTTT.

This clone has at least ten counts. The chain carries TRDV1 and TRDJ1; tentatively, D is TRDD2 or TRDD3 (5 bases each). Trimming left V 0 bases short and J 0 bases short, with 23 bases between. This CDR3 is 20 amino acids long. CDR1 and CDR2 (germline): TSWWSYY, QGS. CDR3 in DNA: TGTGCTCTTGGGGAACTAACCCTACTAATGAGGGGGGTGTACACCGATAAACTCATCTTT. It codes for CALGELTLLMRGVYTDKLIF.

The table lists this clone with a few counts. TCRdb assigns this DNA the protein of a much larger clone, which departs from its translation at residue 16; this likely reflects a read error, and the protein shown comes from translating the DNA. The rearrangement uses TRDV1 and TRDJ1; D is possibly TRDD3 (6 bases). The CDR3 is 19 amino acids. The germline V gene has CDR1 TSWWSYY and CDR2 QGS. This CDR3 is CALGGRLPIVLGHTDRLIF. Here the CDR3 DNA reads TGTGCTCTTGGGGGGAGACTCCCCATCGTACTGGGACACACCGATAGACTCATCTTT.

This clone has just a few counts. A single base is all that separates this from a far larger clone, so a read error is likely. The sample carries other DNA sequences with the same CDR3. The rearrangement uses TRDV1 and TRDJ1; no reliable D call. In germline, CDR1 is TSWWSYY, CDR2 QGS. The CDR3 length is 14 residues. The CDR3 nucleotides are TGTGCTCTTGGGGAATGGTTTGGCGCCGATAAACTTATCTTT. This sequence encodes CALGEWFGADKLIF.

As regards this clone: The translation of this DNA and the TCRdb protein of a much larger clone differ at residue 8, probably owing to a read error; the protein shown here is translated from the DNA. The genes are TRDV3 and TRDJ1, with 10 bases matching TRDD3. Germline lookup yields CDR1 TVYSNPD and CDR2 GDNSRS (reference sequence). The CDR3 is 16 residues long. V lost 4 bases and J lost 8; bases outside the gene matches: 19. CDR3 DNA: TGTGCCTCCCTACAAAGGGGGGGGGGGGATACGCCGAAACTCATCTTT. Translated, it gives CASLQRGGGDTPKLIF.

This clone appeared a few times. The mismatch at residue 8 between this DNA's translation and the TCRdb protein of a much larger clone likely reflects a read error; the protein shown is translated from the DNA. This chain uses TRDV3 with TRDJ1, with TRDD3 matching 9 bases. Trimming removed 2 bases from V and 8 bases from J; junction bases left unmatched: 12. CDR1 and CDR2 (germline): TVYSNPD, GDNSRS (reference sequence). The CDR3 totals 14 residues. CDR3 nucleotides: TGTGCCTTTTCTAACTGGGGGACACGAACCAAACTCATCTTT. Translated: CAFSNWGTRTKLIF.

For this clone: The TCRdb protein, from a much larger clone, departs from this DNA's translation at residue 17, likely by read error; the protein shown derives from the DNA. There is no J gene call, but TRDV1 is given as the V gene; no check of the table's D call, TRDD3, against the DNA was made. This CDR3 is 20 amino acids long. Per germline, CDR1 TSWWSYY and CDR2 QGS. CDR3 nucleotides: TGTGCTCTTGGGGATACTTATCTCAGGGGGACCCGTCCGTACACCGATAACCTCATCTTT. Its translation: CALGDTYLRGTRPYTDNLIF.

This clone has just a few counts. The TCRdb protein comes from a much larger clone and disagrees with this DNA's translation at residue 13, likely due to a read error; the protein given here is derived from the DNA. The DNA for the CDR3 is TGTGCTCTTGGGGAACTGTTGTATATCCCGTACACCAATAAACTCATCTTT. Protein: CALGELLYIPYTNKLIF. The chain joins TRDV1 to TRDJ1; D uncertain. The J gene, not given by TCRdb, was assigned here from a germline match of the nucleotide sequence. The CDR3 sequence is 17 residues long. Germline assignment: CDR1 TSWWSYY and CDR2 QGS.

About this clone: One base separates it from a far larger clone, so it is likely a read error. The sample contains more than one DNA sequence encoding this CDR3. The CDR3 is CACDTVGIDSWDTRQMFF. The CDR3 DNA is TGTGCCTGTGACACCGTGGGGATTGATTCCTGGGACACCCGACAGATGTTCTTC. The V gene is TRDV2, but the J gene lacks a call; the table's D call, TRDD3, was not checked against the DNA. The CDR3 extends over 18 amino acids. Germline lookup yields CDR1 GEAIGNYY and CDR2 EKD.

On this clone itself: TCRdb attributes to this sequence the protein of a much larger clone, which differs from the DNA translation at residue 13; a read error is likely, and the protein displayed is translated from the DNA. The chain is built from TRDV2 and TRDJ3, with 7 bases that match TRDD3. TCRdb gives no J gene; it was assigned here by matching the DNA to germline. This CDR3 contains 18 residues. The germline V gene encodes CDR1 GEAIGNYY and CDR2 EKD. CDR3 in amino acids: CACDTGGFSSWDARQMFF. The DNA of the CDR3 is TGTGCCTGTGACACCGGGGGATTTAGCTCCTGGGACGCCCGACAGATGTTTTTC.